The rows below give T cell receptor beta chains drawn from one sample of a study of STAT5B mutations in CD4+ large granular lymphocyte leukemia. Generated by immunoSEQ multiplex PCR, the TCRdb table keeps only in-frame clones and is missing some. The table has about 32,000 clones, roughly 91% seen once. Sequences were obtained from CD4+ T cells from blood buffy coats. These receptors all come from a human donor in good health. Each CDR3 is given with its conserved first and last residue. The D gene is left open where the match is weak. Clone size, where shown, is once, few, many, or a class for clones that have expanded.

clone size	D gene	V gene	J gene	CDR3 protein	CDR3 DNA
NA	TRBD1	TRBV28	TRBJ1-2	CASRNADRANGYTF	TGTGCCAGCAGGAACGCGGACAGGGCGAATGGCTACACCTTC
NA	NA	TRBV30	TRBJ2-5	CAWSVLTETQYF	TGTGCCTGGAGTGTACTGACGGAGACCCAGTACTTC
NA	NA	TRBV2	TRBJ2-7	CASSEYEQYF	TGTGCCAGCAGTGAATACGAGCAGTACTTC
NA	TRBD2	TRBV18	TRBJ2-7	CASSPSSGGERSYEQYF	TGTGCCAGCTCACCCTCCTCCGGGGGGGAACGTAGCTACGAGCAGTACTTC
NA	TRBD1	TRBV28	TRBJ2-2	CASVRTGQGITGELFF	TGTGCCAGCGTACGAACGGGACAGGGAATCACCGGGGAGCTGTTTTTT
NA	NA	TRBV30	TRBJ1-4	CAWSSRRLSEKLFF	TGTGCCTGGAGTTCCCGAAGGCTTAGCGAAAAACTGTTTTTT
once	NA	TRBV2	TRBJ1-5	CASLGEGGNQPQHF	TGTGCCAGCTTGGGGGAGGGCGGCAATCAGCCCCAGCATTTT
once	TRBD1	TRBV28	TRBJ1-1	CASSPSQGGWSEAFF	TGTGCCAGCAGTCCATCCCAAGGGGGCTGGTCTGAAGCTTTCTTT
NA	NA	TRBV7-6	TRBJ2-5	CASSLGVTQYF	TGTGCCAGCAGCTTAGGGGTGACCCAGTACTTC
NA	NA	TRBV5-6	TRBJ1-2	CASSLARQAIYGYTF	TGTGCCAGCAGCTTGGCGAGGCAGGCGATCTATGGCTACACCTTC
NA	TRBD1	TRBV5-3	TRBJ2-3	CARSCRDRGTDTQYF	TGTGCCAGAAGCTGCCGGGACAGGGGGACAGATACGCAGTATTTT
NA	TRBD1	TRBV7-2	TRBJ1-2	CASSRDRDYGYTF	TGTGCCAGCAGCCGGGACAGGGACTATGGCTACACCTTC
NA	NA	TRBV11-2	TRBJ2-7	CASSFMVTGTYEQYF	TGTGCCAGCAGCTTCATGGTAACAGGAACCTACGAGCAGTACTTC
once	NA	TRBV5-1	TRBJ1-2	CASRLNGNYGYTF	TGCGCCAGCAGGCTTAATGGGAACTATGGCTACACCTTC
NA	TRBD2	TRBV11-2	TRBJ2-2	CASSLGASGSWNTGELFF	TGTGCCAGCAGCTTAGGGGCTAGCGGGAGCTGGAACACCGGGGAGCTGTTTTTT
NA	NA	TRBV19	TRBJ2-7	CASSTSGTSAYEQYF	TGTGCCAGTAGTACATCCGGGACGTCAGCCTACGAGCAGTACTTC
NA	NA	TRBV14	TRBJ1-4	CASSPRRQAGSTNEKLFF	TGTGCCAGCAGCCCGCGTAGACAGGCGGGATCAACTAATGAAAAACTGTTTTTT
NA	NA	TRBV6-1	TRBJ1-5	CASSDLDQPQHF	TGTGCCAGCAGTGACCTAGATCAGCCCCAGCATTTT
NA	NA	TRBV18	TRBJ2-5	CASSPPGPFETQYF	TGTGCCAGCTCACCACCGGGGCCTTTCGAGACCCAGTACTTC
NA	NA	TRBV25-1	TRBJ2-3	CASSGRDIRF	TGTGCCAGCAGCGGTCGAGACATTCGCTTT
NA	NA	TRBV28	TRBJ1-5	CATTGPGRGAHRGNQPQHF	TGTGCCACTACCGGACCGGGTCGCGGAGCGCATCGGGGCAATCAGCCCCAGCATTTT
NA	TRBD2	TRBV28	TRBJ2-2	CASSWGGLPNTGELFF	TGTGCCAGCAGCTGGGGGGGACTGCCGAACACCGGGGAGCTGTTTTTT
NA	NA	TRBV29-1	TRBJ2-6	CSVSGGAGANVLTF	TGCAGCGTTTCCGGGGGCGCTGGGGCCAACGTCCTGACTTTC
NA	TRBD2	TRBV10-1	TRBJ2-1	CASSATLAGAHNEQFF	TGCGCCAGCAGTGCCACACTAGCGGGAGCCCACAATGAGCAGTTCTTC
NA	NA	TRBV11-2	TRBJ1-1	CASSLMAGATEAFF	TGTGCCAGCAGCTTAATGGCTGGGGCAACTGAAGCTTTCTTT
NA	NA	TRBV15	TRBJ2-5	CATSRGGGGETQYF	TGTGCCACCAGCAGGGGAGGGGGTGGGGAGACCCAGTACTTC
NA	TRBD1	TRBV18	TRBJ1-2	CASSPSGTGPYGYTF	TGTGCCAGCTCACCTTCCGGGACAGGGCCCTATGGCTACACCTTC
NA	TRBD1	TRBV5-6	TRBJ2-7	CASSTPGQGVSSYEQYF	TGTGCCAGCAGCACGCCGGGACAGGGGGTTAGCTCCTACGAGCAGTACTTC
NA	NA	TRBV28	TRBJ2-1	CATSVYSQGSGNEQFF	TGTGCCACCTCAGTTTATTCCCAGGGGAGCGGCAATGAGCAGTTCTTC
NA	TRBD1	TRBV6-1	TRBJ1-2	CASSPETGVGGYTF	TGTGCCAGCAGTCCAGAGACAGGGGTAGGAGGCTACACCTTC
NA	TRBD2	TRBV5-1	TRBJ2-1	CASSLVGTSGEQFF	TGCGCCAGCAGCTTGGTAGGGACTAGCGGTGAGCAGTTCTTC
NA	TRBD2	TRBV29-1	TRBJ2-1	CSVTTSGVYNEQFF	TGCAGCGTTACGACTAGCGGGGTCTACAATGAGCAGTTCTTC
NA	NA	TRBV10-2	TRBJ1-1	CASSEVISTEAFF	TGCGCCAGCAGTGAGGTCATTTCCACTGAAGCTTTCTTT
NA	TRBD2	TRBV19	TRBJ2-5	CASKRLAGIQETQYF	TGTGCCAGTAAAAGACTAGCGGGAATACAAGAGACCCAGTACTTC
NA	NA	TRBV6-5	TRBJ1-6	CASSYSGSNSPLHF	TGTGCCAGCAGTTACAGCGGCAGCAATTCACCCCTCCACTTT
NA	NA	TRBV27	TRBJ1-2	CASPGGHGYTF	TGTGCCAGCCCCGGGGGGCACGGCTACACCTTC
NA	NA	TRBV6-6	TRBJ1-2	CASSYTQGHYGYTF	TGTGCCAGCAGTTACACCCAGGGTCACTATGGCTACACCTTC
NA	TRBD1	TRBV19	TRBJ1-2	CASSPMTGDYGYTF	TGTGCCAGTAGTCCGATGACAGGGGACTATGGCTACACCTTC
once	NA	TRBV5-1	TRBJ2-3	CASSLDSAAALGDTQYF	TGCGCCAGCAGCTTGGATTCAGCGGCGGCGCTGGGGGATACGCAGTATTTT
NA	TRBD2	TRBV19	TRBJ2-5	CASSIGLAARGETQYF	TGTGCCAGTAGTATAGGACTAGCGGCCCGGGGGGAGACCCAGTACTTC
NA	NA	TRBV11-2	TRBJ2-7	CASSLGAEIQYF	TGTGCCAGCAGCTTAGGGGCAGAAATACAGTACTTC
NA	NA	TRBV10-3	TRBJ2-3	CAISEGGGFSTDTQYF	TGTGCCATCAGTGAAGGAGGGGGCTTTAGCACAGATACGCAGTATTTT
NA	NA	TRBV6-5	TRBJ2-2	CASSYWPSGTGGELFF	TGTGCCAGCAGTTACTGGCCTAGCGGGACAGGCGGGGAGCTGTTTTTT
NA	TRBD1	TRBV2	TRBJ2-1	CASSEPGQGIGEQFF	TGTGCCAGCAGTGAGCCGGGACAGGGCATCGGTGAGCAGTTCTTC
NA	NA	TRBV7-9	TRBJ1-6	CASSLVPQSTLHF	TGTGCCAGCAGCTTAGTCCCTCAGTCCACCCTCCACTTT
NA	TRBD1	TRBV5-1	TRBJ2-1	CASSLDPTGQDEQFF	TGCGCCAGCAGCTTGGACCCGACAGGACAGGACGAGCAGTTCTTC
once	NA	TRBV5-6	TRBJ1-1	CASKGTLNTEAFF	TGTGCCAGCAAAGGGACCCTGAACACTGAAGCTTTCTTT
NA	TRBD2	TRBV6-1	TRBJ2-2	CASSGFSGINTGELFF	TGTGCCAGCAGTGGGTTCAGCGGGATTAACACCGGGGAGCTGTTTTTT
NA	TRBD1	TRBV6-5	TRBJ1-2	CASSRDRALYGYTF	TGTGCCAGCAGCAGGGACAGGGCCCTCTATGGCTACACCTTC
NA	NA	TRBV27	TRBJ2-3	CASNLQGGWTDTQYF	TGTGCCAGCAACCTACAGGGCGGTTGGACAGATACGCAGTATTTT
NA	TRBD2	TRBV7-2	TRBJ2-5	CANTRQAGGPDKKYF	TGTGCCAACACCCGTCAAGCGGGAGGGCCCGATAAAAAGTACTTC